The clone carrying this TCR beta chain has just a few counts. The sample comes from a study of T cell responses to AZD1222 COVID-19 vaccine. Using immunoSEQ multiplex PCR, the repertoire was profiled, and TCRdb retains in-frame clones only, with some absent. Of around 100,000 clones listed, roughly nine tenths were seen once; the top ten hold 1% to 1.5%. The CDR3 spans 18 residues. Germline V gene data show CDR1 as SGHAT and CDR2 as FQNNGV. The V and J ends lost 4 bases and 0 bases respectively, with 18 bases between them. The rearrangement joins TRBV11-2 to TRBJ1-4, with D maybe TRBD1 (6 bases). This specimen consisted of peripheral blood, obtained on day 0 of AZD1222 vaccination. This TCR derives from an adult in good health. The CDR3: CASSSTGARSATNEKLFF. The CDR3, as DNA: TGTGCCAGCAGCTCTACGGGGGCCCGATCTGCAACTAATGAAAAACTGTTTTTT.